This T cell receptor beta chain was found in a study of blood T cell repertoires in COVID-19. In the study overall: Samples representing acute and convalescent COVID-19 were sourced from the United States, Italy and Spain. From T cells, B-cell-depleted T cells, or PBMCs came the material, which was cDNA or gDNA.

How the authors handled the data: Cell counts per sample came from amplifying reference gene primers. Libraries were prepared by immunoSEQ multiplex PCR; TCRdb keeps only in-frame clonotypes and omits some of them. Clone size and V and J calls were adopted from that table, with D and trimming inferred from the DNA. Of tens of thousands of clones listed, roughly 90% are singletons. The CDR3 extends over 16 amino acids. The J segment lost 0 bases and the V segment lost 1 base, leaving 1 base of the junction unmatched. CDR1 and CDR2 (germline): SGDLS, YYNGEE. Sequenced: peripheral blood. The source of this sequence is a man aged 50 or older with acute or convalescent COVID-19. The rearrangement joins TRBV9 to TRBJ2-3, with 11 bases fitting TRBD2. The CDR3 DNA is TGTGCCAGCAGCGTAATAGCGGGGGGGAGCACAGATACGCAGTATTTT. As protein: CASSVIAGGSTDTQYF.